The 10 T cell receptor beta chains below come from one sample, sequenced in a study of post-analysis software for immune sequencing data. Findings and limits, study-wide: Relative to controls, patients had several TRBV segments at higher frequency, with TRBV5-6, TRBV5-1 and TRBV20-1 among these.

For these TCRs, the target antigens are not known. The library was made from cDNA and included unique molecular identifiers. Each CDR3 protein gets one entry after TCRdb re-called the PCR reads with MiXCR. Of 450,000 to 700,000 distinct CDR3 sequences in the sample, roughly 45% are singletons; the top ten hold about 1.5%. Sequenced: blood. Receptor source: a girl between 5 and 17 years old with multiple sclerosis.

This clonotype was counted a few times. V usage is TRBV7-9 and J usage is TRBJ2-1; 7 bases map to TRBD1. With V trimmed by 4 bases and J by 5 bases, 5 bases remained unmatched. CDR1 is SEHNR and CDR2 is FQNEAQ in the germline V gene (reference sequence). There are 14 residues in the CDR3. The CDR3 is CASSWRQGDNEQFF. CDR3 coding DNA: TGTGCCAGCAGCTGGAGACAGGGAGACAATGAGCAGTTCTTC.

V and J are TRBV5-1 and TRBJ2-7; a weak D match, TRBD2 (6 bases). V was pared by 4 bases and J by 3 bases, with 17 bases between. Germline V gene sequence: CDR1 SGHRS, CDR2 YFSETQ. The length of the CDR3 is 15 residues. In DNA, the CDR3 is TGCGCCAGCAGCCCAGAGGCGTGGCGGGACTACGAGCAGTACTTC. Residues: CASSPEAWRDYEQYF.

The genes are TRBV12-3 or TRBV12-4 and TRBJ2-3; 8 bases are a match to TRBD1. The trim removed 5 bases at V and 3 bases at J, leaving 4 bases unmatched. The CDR3 has 14 amino acids. The CDR3 region has the DNA TGTGCCAGCAGTGACACAGGGGGAACAGATACGCAGTATTTT. Translated, it gives CASSDTGGTDTQYF.

This clonotype was seen at least ten times. The chain recombines TRBV18 with TRBJ1-5; TRBD1 matches at 8 bases. The CDR3 is 15 residues long. J gave up 5 bases and V 3 bases, and 6 bases lay outside the gene matches. From germline, CDR1 is KGHSH and CDR2 LQKENI. CDR3 protein: CASSPRTGSDQPQHF. CDR3 nucleotide sequence: TGTGCCAGCTCACCGCGGACAGGGTCCGATCAGCCCCAGCATTTT.

The chain carries TRBV14 and TRBJ1-2, with no clear D. CDR3 length: 18 residues. Germline V lookup: CDR1 SGHDN, CDR2 FVKESK. V dropped 3 bases and J dropped 3 bases, with 23 bases sitting between them. The CDR3 reads CASSQTGSRTPYYYGYTF. CDR3 nucleotides: TGTGCCAGCAGCCAGACCGGGAGCCGAACTCCCTACTACTATGGCTACACCTTC.

This clonotype was seen a handful of times. The chain joins TRBV7-9 to TRBJ2-5; TRBD1 matches 7 bases. This CDR3 contains 16 residues. Germline V gene lookup returns CDR1 SEHNR and CDR2 FQNEAQ (reference sequence). V lost 1 base to trimming and J lost 11 bases; unmatched junction nucleotides: 16. CDR3 loop: CASSLDGTAVDREQYF. The DNA of the CDR3 is TGTGCCAGCAGCTTAGACGGGACAGCTGTTGATAGGGAGCAGTACTTC.

This clonotype has just a few counts. The chain couples TRBV5-1 to TRBJ1-1; no clear D. CDR1 is SGHRS, CDR2 YFSETQ, per germline. Deletions cut 2 bases from V and 0 bases from J, with 8 bases between. This CDR3 has 14 residues. CDR3 in DNA: TGCGCCAGCAGCTTACGGTTCGTGAACACTGAAGCTTTCTTT. This gives the protein CASSLRFVNTEAFF.

The chain combines TRBV20-1 with TRBJ2-7, with 7 bases identical to TRBD2. CDR1 DFQATT and CDR2 SNEGSKA come from the germline V gene (reference sequence). The CDR3 has 14 amino acids. V lost 4 bases to trimming and J lost 2 bases; unmatched junction nucleotides: 8. The CDR3: CSATRGGATYEQYF. In nucleotides, the CDR3 is TGCAGTGCTACCCGCGGGGGTGCCACCTACGAGCAGTACTTC.

V usage is TRBV11-2 and J usage is TRBJ2-3; no clear D. Trimming stripped 7 bases from V and 3 bases from J, with 11 bases between. The CDR3 is made up of 13 amino acids. The germline CDR1 and CDR2 sequences are SGHAT and FQNNGV. In nucleotides, the CDR3 is TGTGCCAGCACCTCAGATAAAACAGATACGCAGTATTTT. As protein: CASTSDKTDTQYF.

This clonotype was found a few times. The chain is built from TRBV10-3 and TRBJ2-5, with 15 bases lining up with TRBD2. After removal of 4 bases from V and 4 bases from J, the junction contained 7 bases not matched to a gene. This CDR3 comprises 17 residues. Germline V gene lookup returns CDR1 ENHRY and CDR2 SYGVKD. The CDR3 loop is CAISGGLAGGRGETQYF. In DNA, the CDR3 is TGTGCCATCAGTGGGGGACTAGCGGGGGGTCGAGGAGAGACCCAGTACTTC.